This TCR beta chain is from a study of persistence of HIV-infected CD4 T cells. The immunoSEQ assay was version 4, run in survey mode. The protocol was immunoSEQ multiplex PCR, while the TCRdb copy is restricted to in-frame clones and leaves out a portion. The table shows roughly 41,000 clones, with 80% occurring only once. Lysates of CMV-infected fibroblasts at 9 to 10 ug/mL stimulated these cells. CD40L-negative CD69-negative CD45RO-high memory CD4+ T cells were sorted as populations depleted of antigen-responding cells. Comments on this clone: What it binds is not known.

The V gene's germline CDR1 is SEHNR and CDR2 FQNEAQ (reference sequence). This CDR3 region has 14 residues. The ends were cut back, 4 bases at V and 3 bases at J, with 11 bases in the middle. Study observations and caveats: Within sorted populations, more oligoclonal TCRs accompanied more oligoclonal proviruses. Degenerate expanded CDR3beta sequences were enriched among CMV- and Gag-responding cells. Compared with CD3/CD28-stimulated cells, CMV- and Gag-responding cells showed lower TCRbeta richness.

The material sequenced was CD4+ T cells sorted from PBMCs after approximately 19-hour stimulation, taken from a patient who received antiretroviral therapy. The receptor's source is an adult man with HIV who was CMV-seropositive. V gene TRBV7-9 combines with J gene TRBJ2-3, with D unresolved. This chain's CDR3 is CASSYELKTDTQYF. The CDR3 DNA is TGTGCCAGCAGCTATGAGCTCAAGACAGATACGCAGTATTTT.